Following are 20 T cell receptor beta chains from one sample sequenced in a study of blood T cells in healthy people across ages (dated by TCRdb to between 2014 and 2016). The library came from 5' RACE. Instrument on record: Illumina HiSeq 2500. A second roughly 7 to 11 cycle PCR used a sample-barcoded 5' primer and a J-beta primer mix. TCRdb took the public reads, trimmed them with fastp at Q25, ran MiXCR for clone calling and kept in-frame beta chains. Every entry covers one CDR3 protein and lists the most common genes and DNA from its rows. Recorded for this sample are fewer than 900,000 distinct CDR3 sequences; roughly 44% of them occurred a single time. The biggest ten clones account for roughly 20% of the sample. The sequencing sample was made of blood. The source of these receptors is a woman aged 55 to 70 in good health.

About this clonotype itself: A much larger clone differs by one base, so this may be a read error. The conserved closing phenylalanine or tryptophan is absent in this CDR3, likely reflecting a read error. The rearrangement uses TRBV28 and TRBJ2-1; TRBD2 agrees at 11 bases. CDR3 length equals 15 residues. With V trimmed by 6 bases and J by 4 bases, 5 bases remained unmatched. Germline CDR1 is MDHEN and CDR2 is SYDVKM. The CDR3 loop is CASRAGLAGYNEQFL. As DNA, the CDR3 is TGTGCCAGCAGAGCAGGACTAGCGGGTTACAATGAGCAGTTCTTA.

The gene calls are TRBV6-2 or TRBV6-3 and TRBJ2-6; no firm D call. CDR3 length equals 15 residues. Trimming removed 3 bases at V and 4 bases at J, with 10 bases between. Germline V gives CDR1 MNHEY, CDR2 SVGEGT. CDR3 sequence reads: CASSYASLGANVLTF. The CDR3 nucleotides are TGTGCCAGCAGTTATGCGTCTCTGGGGGCCAACGTCCTGACTTTC.

The gene calls are TRBV3-1 and TRBJ2-5, with 7 bases that match TRBD2. CDR3 size: 12 residues. V shed 4 bases and J 9 bases; nucleotides not matched to a gene: 5. CDR1 LGHDT and CDR2 YNNKEL come from the germline V gene (reference sequence). The CDR3 reads CASSLGLSPQYF. Here the CDR3 DNA reads TGTGCCAGCAGCCTGGGACTATCCCCCCAGTACTTC.

The rearrangement links TRBV9 to TRBJ2-2, with D uncertain. The germline gives CDR1 SGDLS, CDR2 YYNGEE. The CDR3 spans 12 residues. Trimming removed 3 bases at V and 6 bases at J, with 6 bases between. CDR3 sequence reads: CASSAIPGELFF. In DNA, the CDR3 is TGTGCCAGCAGCGCGATCCCCGGGGAGCTGTTTTTT.

The gene calls are TRBV6-2 or TRBV6-3 and TRBJ2-7, with D perhaps given as TRBD1 or TRBD2 (6 bases each). The germline V gene has CDR1 MNHEY and CDR2 SVGEGT. This CDR3 has 13 residues. V lost 9 bases and J lost 12, with 24 bases in between. CDR3 residues: CARSSGAGETRYF. Here the CDR3 DNA reads TGTGCCAGATCCTCGGGGGCAGGAGAGACCCGGTACTTC.

This clonotype was observed a handful of times. This chain connects TRBV5-6 to TRBJ1-1; D possibly corresponds to TRBD1 (6 bases). Trimming shortened V by 4 bases and J by 1 base, and 14 bases separated the two germline ends. Germline V gene lookup returns CDR1 SGHDT and CDR2 YYEEEE. The CDR3 is 15 amino acids. This CDR3 is CASSVYRVPNTEAFF. CDR3 bases: TGTGCCAGCAGCGTATACAGGGTACCGAACACTGAAGCTTTCTTT.

At least ten counts were recorded for this clonotype. The chain combines TRBV12-3 or TRBV12-4 with TRBJ2-5, with TRBD1 identical over 8 bases. With 6 bases clipped from V and 1 base from J, the junction kept 7 bases outside the gene matches. The length of the CDR3 is 15 residues. CDR3 region: CASRKGTGPQETQYF. CDR3 bases: TGTGCCAGCAGAAAAGGGACAGGCCCCCAAGAGACCCAGTACTTC.

The chain couples TRBV5-1 to TRBJ1-1; perhaps TRBD1 as D (6 bases). Germline-derived CDR1 and CDR2 are SGHRS and YFSETQ. V lost 4 bases and J 11 bases, leaving 24 bases between the germline ends. The CDR3 runs to 15 residues. The CDR3 bases are TGCGCCAGCAGCCCCCACTCCTCCAGCGAGGGGGAGGCTTTCTTT. As protein: CASSPHSSSEGEAFF.

This clonotype was seen more than once but under ten times. The V gene is TRBV24-1, the J gene TRBJ1-2; no firm D call. CDR1 is KGHDR, CDR2 SFDVKD, per germline. The CDR3 contains 13 residues. V gave up 5 bases and J gave up 2 bases, with 8 bases separating them. CDR3 sequence reads: CATSGQQNYGYTF. The CDR3 DNA reads TGTGCCACCAGTGGGCAACAGAACTATGGCTACACCTTC.

The table lists this clonotype with a count of one. This rearrangement joins TRBV7-9 to TRBJ2-7; the D gene is possibly TRBD2 (6 bases). Germline V gives CDR1 SEHNR, CDR2 FQNEAQ (reference sequence). The CDR3 covers 16 residues. Trimming stripped 5 bases from V and 2 bases from J, with 19 bases between. The DNA of the CDR3 is TGTGCCAGCAGCATAAGTCCGGGACTGTTAGCCTACGAGCAGTACTTC. Encoded protein: CASSISPGLLAYEQYF.

The rearrangement links TRBV5-6 to TRBJ2-4; 11 nucleotides agree with TRBD2. The CDR3 length is 17 residues. Germline V gives CDR1 SGHDT, CDR2 YYEEEE. Trimming took 4 bases from V and 13 from J; bases not matched to a gene: 19. The CDR3 region has the DNA TGTGCCAGCAGCCGCGGACTAGCGGGCACGCCTTCCTACGGGCAGTACTTC. Protein product: CASSRGLAGTPSYGQYF.

Concerning this clonotype itself: A much more abundant neighbour one base away suggests this may be a read error. The chain joins TRBV7-2 to TRBJ2-5; the D is unclear. This CDR3 comprises 14 residues. Trimming pared 5 bases from V and 11 bases from J, leaving 21 bases between. Looked up from germline, CDR1 is SGHTA and CDR2 is FQGNSA. The CDR3 reads CASSRPYVDNEQYF. In DNA, the CDR3 is TGTGCCAGCAGCCGGCCCTACGTAGACAATGAGCAGTACTTC.

This chain links TRBV5-6 with TRBJ2-5; 12 nucleotides match TRBD2. This CDR3 spans 15 amino acids. After removal of 3 bases from V and 5 bases from J, the junction contained 5 bases not matched to a gene. CDR1 is SGHDT and CDR2 is YYEEEE in the germline V gene. CDR3 sequence (DNA): TGTGCCAGCAGCTGGGTGACTAGCGGGAGCGAGACCCAGTACTTC. Translated: CASSWVTSGSETQYF.

The chain couples TRBV13 to TRBJ2-3, with a possible D match to TRBD2 (5 bases). Germline V gene data show CDR1 as PRHDT and CDR2 as FYEKMQ (reference sequence). This CDR3 spans 13 amino acids. V lost 5 bases to trimming and J lost 5 bases, with 11 bases between them. The CDR3 coding sequence is TGTGCCAGCAGCGTAGCAGCGGTAGATACGCAGTATTTT. This codes for CASSVAAVDTQYF.

The J gene is TRBJ1-3, the V gene TRBV2; D call uncertain. Germline lookup yields CDR1 SNHLY and CDR2 FYNNEI. V was cut by 2 bases and J by 0 bases, with 8 bases left in between. The CDR3 runs 15 residues. CDR3 nucleotide sequence: TGTGCCAGCAGTGAATCGGGGTTCTCTGGAAACACCATATATTTT. As protein: CASSESGFSGNTIYF.

The chain joins TRBV20-1 to TRBJ2-4; TRBD1 agrees at 7 bases. V was clipped by 4 bases and J by 6 bases; unmatched bases: 6. The CDR3 length is 13 residues. Germline values: CDR1 DFQATT, CDR2 SNEGSKA (reference sequence). The CDR3 loop is CSATQGQTNIQYF. CDR3 coding DNA: TGCAGTGCTACTCAGGGACAGACAAACATTCAGTACTTC.

V usage is TRBV4-3 and J usage is TRBJ2-7; the match to TRBD2 covers 8 bases. The J call is uncertain, as TRBJ2-5 better fits the DNA end. Per the germline V gene, CDR1 is LGHNA and CDR2 is YSLEER. This CDR3 has 15 amino acids. This chain's CDR3 is CASSQDLASGETQYF. CDR3 in DNA: TGCGCCAGCAGCCAAGATCTGGCTAGCGGGGAGACCCAGTACTTC.

V usage is TRBV3-1 and J usage is TRBJ1-1; D is unclear. V was clipped by 4 bases and J by 11 bases, with 20 bases between them. Looked up from germline, CDR1 is LGHDT and CDR2 is YNNKEL (reference sequence). The CDR3 is 14 residues long. The CDR3 DNA reads as TGTGCCAGCAGCCCCGGAGAGATGAGACTGGGGGCTTTCTTT. It codes for CASSPGEMRLGAFF.

This rearrangement joins TRBV28 to TRBJ1-1; D unresolved. The CDR3 runs 13 residues. Germline CDR1 is MDHEN and CDR2 is SYDVKM. Trimming stripped 6 bases from V and 6 bases from J, with 14 bases between. This CDR3 reads CASSPEPVSEAFF. The CDR3 DNA reads TGTGCCAGCAGCCCAGAACCCGTCTCTGAAGCTTTCTTT.

The chain carries TRBV4-2 and TRBJ2-7, with 8 bases fitting TRBD1. The ends lost 3 bases at V and 3 bases at J; junction bases unmatched: 7. CDR1 and CDR2 from the germline V gene are LGHNA and YNFKEQ. The CDR3 length is 15 residues. The CDR3 coding sequence is TGTGCCAGCAGCCATACTTCGGACAGGGACTACGAGCAGTACTTC. Amino acids: CASSHTSDRDYEQYF.